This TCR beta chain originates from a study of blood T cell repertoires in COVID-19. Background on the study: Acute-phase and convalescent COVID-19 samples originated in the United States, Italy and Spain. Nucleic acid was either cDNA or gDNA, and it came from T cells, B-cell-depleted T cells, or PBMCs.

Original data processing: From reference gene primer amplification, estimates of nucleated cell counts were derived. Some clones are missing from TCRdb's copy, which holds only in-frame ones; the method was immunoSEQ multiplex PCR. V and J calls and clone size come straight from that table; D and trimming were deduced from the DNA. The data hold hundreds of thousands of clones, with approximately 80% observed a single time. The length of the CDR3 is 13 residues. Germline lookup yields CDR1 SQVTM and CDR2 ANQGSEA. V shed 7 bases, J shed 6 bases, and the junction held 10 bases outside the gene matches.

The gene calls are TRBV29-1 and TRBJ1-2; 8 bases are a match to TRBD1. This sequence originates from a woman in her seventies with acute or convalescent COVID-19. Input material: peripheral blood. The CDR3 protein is CSAAGGGLDGYTF. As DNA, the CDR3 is TGCAGCGCCGCAGGGGGCGGCCTCGATGGCTACACCTTC. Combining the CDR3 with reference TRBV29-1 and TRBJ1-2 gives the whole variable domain SAVISQKPSRDICQRGTSLTIQCQVDSQVTMMFWYRQQPGQSLTLIATANQGSEATYESGFVIDKFPISRPNLTFSTLTVSNMSPEDSSIYLCSAAGGGLDGYTFGSGTRLTVV.